This entry is about one T cell receptor beta chain. What it binds is unknown. The data stem from a study of shared clonotypes between healthy human individuals. Background on the study: Donor composition was a couple of women and three men, aged 18 to 49.

It was roughly 100 million PBMCs that unsorted samples used for genomic DNA. This CDR3 region has 19 residues. Germline CDR1 reads MNHEY; CDR2 reads SMNVEV (reference sequence). V shed 6 bases and J 6 bases; nucleotides not matched to a gene: 25. The protocol was immunoSEQ multiplex PCR, while the TCRdb copy is restricted to in-frame clones and leaves out a portion. Of about 600,000 clones in the sample, around three quarters were seen once. Study conclusions and caveats: Clonotype sharing across donors was expected to vary with sequencing depth. Enrolling few donors narrowed the genetic and exposure-history diversity that was represented.

This receptor was identified in a woman in her forties in good health. Some clones in this sample may be carry-over from other donors' samples. Sequencing input: PBMCs. The chain recombines TRBV27 with TRBJ2-5, with 7 bases lining up with TRBD2. This CDR3 reads CASSNRPPGASGLGKTQYF. The CDR3 DNA sequence: TGTGCCAGCAGCAACCGACCGCCCGGGGCTAGCGGTCTAGGGAAGACCCAGTACTTC.